The 17 T cell receptor beta chains below were found in one sample sequenced in a study of naive and memory T cell subsets. Two oligonucleotides, mixed equimolar, formed the beta constant-region primer covering TRBC1 and TRBC2. Nested alpha and beta constant-region primers with the SP2 primer drove four PCR rounds on ligated cDNA. TCRdb independently ran MiXCR on the UMI-ligation and nested PCR reads; one entry per CDR3 protein. The table lists approximately 80,000 distinct CDR3 sequences, roughly 9.3% of them singletons. The specimen was naive CD8+ T cells from blood. All receptors derive from a human donor in good health.

This clonotype was found a few times. V gene TRBV9 combines with J gene TRBJ2-1; 9 bases align to TRBD2. CDR3 length equals 15 residues. Germline-derived CDR1 and CDR2 are SGDLS and YYNGEE. J was trimmed by 5 bases and V by 3 bases; bases with no gene match: 6. The CDR3 reads CASSDSGSAHNEQFF. CDR3 nucleotides: TGTGCCAGCAGCGATAGCGGGAGTGCCCACAATGAGCAGTTCTTC.

The chain combines TRBV6-1 with TRBJ2-3; 7 bases are a match to TRBD2. The trim removed 3 bases at V and 2 bases at J, leaving 8 bases unmatched. The germline V gene has CDR1 MNHNS and CDR2 SASEGT. The CDR3 covers 16 residues. The DNA of the CDR3 is TGTGCCAGCAGTGAGATGGCGGGAGTATACACAGATACGCAGTATTTT. It encodes CASSEMAGVYTDTQYF.

This clonotype was seen a few times. The chain links TRBV12-3 or TRBV12-4 to TRBJ1-5; D call uncertain. CDR3 size: 13 residues. V lost 6 bases and J lost 4, with 10 bases in between. The CDR3 loop reads CASRTGENQPQHF. The CDR3 nucleotides read TGTGCCAGCAGGACCGGGGAGAATCAGCCCCAGCATTTT.

This clonotype was recorded at least ten times. The J gene is TRBJ2-1, the V gene TRBV5-6; perhaps TRBD1 as D (6 bases). CDR1 and CDR2 from the germline V gene are SGHDT and YYEEEE. The CDR3 loop spans 16 amino acids. V lost 2 bases and J 0 bases, leaving 12 bases between the germline ends. CDR3 nucleotide sequence: TGTGCCAGCAGCTTAACGGACAGATACTCCTACAATGAGCAGTTCTTC. Protein product: CASSLTDRYSYNEQFF. Variable domain in full (rest from reference TRBV5-6 and TRBJ2-1): DAGVTQSPTHLIKTRGQQVTLRCSPKSGHDTVSWYQQALGQGPQFIFQYYEEEERQRGNFPDRFSGHQFPNYSSELNVNALLLGDSALYLCASSLTDRYSYNEQFFGPGTRLTVL.

This clonotype was observed a few times. This chain joins TRBV20-1 and TRBJ2-1; D is perhaps TRBD1 (6 bases). The CDR3 extends over 16 amino acids. V shed 5 bases and J shed 5 bases, with 22 bases lying between them. Germline V gene data show CDR1 as DFQATT and CDR2 as SNEGSKA (reference sequence). The CDR3 protein is CSAPQGTGRRHNEQFF. The CDR3 coding sequence is TGCAGTGCTCCTCAGGGGACCGGACGACGGCACAATGAGCAGTTCTTC.

This clonotype came up a few times. V is TRBV6-2 or TRBV6-3 and J is TRBJ2-3; possibly TRBD2 for D (6 bases). The length of the CDR3 is 15 residues. The germline CDR1 and CDR2 sequences are MNHEY and SVGEGT. The V end was cut by 0 bases, the J end by 5 bases, with 12 bases between. CDR3 sequence: CASSYSRLGGDTQYF. The CDR3 bases are TGTGCCAGCAGTTACTCGAGGCTCGGGGGAGATACGCAGTATTTT.

This clonotype has a count of ten or more. The chain employs TRBV4-3 and TRBJ2-1; D unclear. The germline V gene encodes CDR1 LGHNA and CDR2 YSLEER. V was clipped by 0 bases and J by 6 bases, with 12 bases between them. CDR3 length equals 15 residues. CDR3 coding DNA: TGCGCCAGCAGCCAAGATCGAGCAGGTAGCAATGAGCAGTTCTTC. Translated, it gives CASSQDRAGSNEQFF.

The chain uses TRBV12-3 or TRBV12-4 and TRBJ1-1, with TRBD1 as a possible D gene (5 bases). Between the trimmed V and J ends, which lost 5 bases and 5 bases, there was a span of 18 bases. The CDR3 covers 15 residues. The CDR3 DNA sequence: TGTGCCAGCAGTCCGACGGGGGGAGGAACAACTGAAGCTTTCTTT. Translating gives CASSPTGGGTTEAFF.

This clonotype appeared many times. The chain recombines TRBV6-1 with TRBJ2-1; 7 bases fit TRBD2. Germline V gene lookup returns CDR1 MNHNS and CDR2 SASEGT. J gave up 6 bases and V 2 bases, and 16 bases lay outside the gene matches. This CDR3 comprises 18 residues. CDR3 coding DNA: TGTGCCAGCAGTGAAATGGCTGCCGGGAGGTCATGGGTCAATGAGCAGTTCTTC. Translating it yields CASSEMAAGRSWVNEQFF.

This clonotype was detected ten times or more. V usage is TRBV6-6 and J usage is TRBJ2-7, with 8 nucleotides matching TRBD1. CDR3 length: 16 residues. Germline CDR1 and CDR2: MNHNY and SVGAGI (reference sequence). V was pared by 5 bases and J by 3 bases, with 12 bases of the junction left unmatched. Here the CDR3 reads CASSARQGKGYYEQYF. The DNA of the CDR3 is TGTGCCAGCAGTGCCCGACAGGGGAAGGGGTACTACGAGCAGTACTTC.

The J gene is TRBJ2-7, the V gene TRBV27; 8 bases are a match to TRBD1. V lost 8 bases to trimming and J lost 5 bases; unmatched junction nucleotides: 2. The CDR3 is made up of 11 amino acids. Germline V gene data show CDR1 as MNHEY and CDR2 as SMNVEV (reference sequence). For the CDR3, the DNA is TGTGCCAGCCAGGGGGCCCACGAGCAGTACTTC. This gives the protein CASQGAHEQYF.

Only a few counts were recorded for this clonotype. This chain joins TRBV7-9 and TRBJ1-6; the D is unclear. The germline gives CDR1 SEHNR, CDR2 FQNEAQ (reference sequence). V was shortened by 1 base and J by 7 bases, with 11 bases between the two germline ends. The CDR3 covers 15 residues. The CDR3 sequence: CASSLERDGNSPLHF. DNA for the CDR3: TGTGCCAGCAGCTTAGAGCGGGATGGGAATTCACCCCTCCACTTT.

This clonotype was observed a few times. The J gene is TRBJ2-3, the V gene TRBV29-1; D gene ambiguous. Germline-derived CDR1 and CDR2 are SQVTM and ANQGSEA. The ends were cut back, 6 bases at V and 6 bases at J, with 16 bases in the middle. There are 13 residues in the CDR3. The CDR3 sequence: CSVKTPASDTQYF. The CDR3 bases are TGCAGCGTCAAAACCCCTGCTTCGGATACGCAGTATTTT.

This rearrangement joins TRBV7-2 to TRBJ1-1; D gene ambiguous. The germline CDR1 and CDR2 sequences are SGHTA and FQGNSA. CDR3 length equals 14 residues. Trimming took off 3 bases at V and 0 bases at J, with 8 bases between the two ends. CDR3: CASSLRVMNTEAFF. The CDR3 DNA is TGTGCCAGCAGCTTGCGGGTTATGAACACTGAAGCTTTCTTT.

Concerning this clonotype: One end of the junction fails to match germline, which may point to a read error. The chain recombines TRBV29-1 with TRBJ2-7; the D gene could be TRBD1 or TRBD2 (5 bases each). This CDR3 contains 13 residues. Germline loops: CDR1 SQVTM, CDR2 ANQGSEA. The CDR3: CSVARDRSFEQYF. The DNA of the CDR3 is TGCAGCGTTGCCAGGGACCGCTCCTTCGAGCAGTACTTC.

This clonotype was found many times. The chain couples TRBV29-1 to TRBJ2-2; D uncertain. This CDR3 spans 13 amino acids. V lost 2 bases and J lost 1, with 5 bases in between. The germline V gene encodes CDR1 SQVTM and CDR2 ANQGSEA. The DNA of the CDR3 is TGCAGCGTTGAACAGGAGAACACCGGGGAGCTGTTTTTT. Amino acid sequence: CSVEQENTGELFF.

This clonotype was detected ten times or more. The CDR3 is CASSQRQSMNTEAFF. CDR3 in DNA: TGCGCCAGCAGCCAGAGACAGAGCATGAACACTGAAGCTTTCTTT. The chain employs TRBV4-1 and TRBJ1-1; maybe TRBD1 (5 bases). The CDR3 is made up of 15 amino acids. CDR1 MGHRA and CDR2 YSYEKL come from the germline V gene. Trimming stripped 3 bases from V and 0 bases from J, with 11 bases between.